Each of the 32 T cell receptor beta chains below was sequenced from the same sample in a study of CXCR3-negative and CXCR3-positive naive CD8 T cells. Study-level points and caveats: Naive cells positive for CXCR3 carried more hydrophobic TRB CDR3s than CXCR3-negative ones.

Their antigen targets remain unknown. It was by 5' RACE with UMI labels that the TRB cDNA libraries were prepared. After re-calling the 5' RACE reads, TCRdb lists one entry per CDR3 protein, DNA absent. Recorded here are around 88,000 distinct CDR3 sequences; the top ten clones represent 0.9% to 1.2%. The sequenced sample consisted of naive CXCR3+ CD8+ T cells from blood. As for subset: CD45RO-CCR7+CD27+CD95- naive CD8+ T cells expressing CXCR3 (TNR3+). Receptors were obtained from a human donor in good health. Some clones in this sample may be carry-over from other donors' samples.

The J gene is TRBJ1-4, the V gene TRBV28; TCRdb picks TRBD1, but there is no DNA to check that call. The germline CDR1 and CDR2 sequences are MDHEN and SYDVKM. The CDR3 totals 14 residues. The CDR3 spells CASRGTATNEKLFF.

This rearrangement joins TRBV27 to TRBJ2-3. This CDR3 contains 12 residues. CDR1 and CDR2 (germline): MNHEY, SMNVEV (reference sequence). The CDR3 loop is CASSADGDTQYF.

V is TRBV7-2 and J is TRBJ2-7. The germline CDR1 and CDR2 sequences are SGHTA and FQGNSA. CDR3 size: 13 residues. The CDR3: CASTKPVGYEQYF.

The V gene is TRBV10-3, the J gene TRBJ2-3; TCRdb's D gene call, TRBD1, goes unchecked for lack of DNA. The CDR3 extends over 17 amino acids. Germline CDR1 and CDR2: ENHRY and SYGVKD. The CDR3 sequence: CAISESSGTGFTDTQYF.

V and J are TRBV7-3 and TRBJ1-1. The CDR3 loop spans 16 amino acids. Germline V gene sequence: CDR1 SGHTA, CDR2 FQGTGA. The CDR3 protein is CASSLLGQPENTEAFF.

This rearrangement joins TRBV28 to TRBJ1-5; absent DNA, TCRdb's TRBD1 call cannot be checked. The CDR3 sequence is 12 residues long. CDR1 is MDHEN, CDR2 SYDVKM, per germline. The CDR3 protein is CATVDPDQPQHF.

The chain links TRBV6-2 or TRBV6-3 to TRBJ2-7; TCRdb designates TRBD2, a call that cannot be tested without DNA. CDR1 is MNHEY, CDR2 SVGEGT, per germline. The CDR3 spans 15 residues. CDR3 in amino acids: CASSYRGSSLREQYF.

V is TRBV6-2 or TRBV6-3 and J is TRBJ2-7; TCRdb reports TRBD1, a call that lacks DNA to check it against. The CDR3 consists of 12 residues. Per the germline V gene, CDR1 is MNHEY and CDR2 is SVGEGT. CDR3 sequence reads: CATKTGSNEQYF.

V gene TRBV5-1 combines with J gene TRBJ2-7; TCRdb's D gene call, TRBD2, goes unchecked for lack of DNA. The CDR3 spans 15 residues. Germline-derived CDR1 and CDR2 are SGHRS and YFSETQ. The CDR3 loop reads CASRLSEGITYEQYF.

This chain links TRBV27 with TRBJ1-2; TCRdb selects TRBD1, and the lack of DNA leaves this call unchecked. From germline, CDR1 is MNHEY and CDR2 SMNVEV (reference sequence). This CDR3 is 14 amino acids long. The CDR3 loop is CASSPGQGGYGYTF.

The rearrangement uses TRBV6-2 or TRBV6-3 and TRBJ2-7; TCRdb proposes TRBD2, but this gene call is untestable without DNA. This CDR3 has 16 amino acids. Germline CDR1 and CDR2: MNHEY and SVGEGT. CDR3 region: CASKLLLVEGSYEQYF.

This CDR3 reads CASSYRLRGTEAFF. The V call is TRBV6-5, the J call TRBJ1-1; TCRdb outputs TRBD1, but without DNA this stays unchecked. The germline V gene encodes CDR1 MNHEY and CDR2 SVGAGI. CDR3 length: 14 residues.

The V call is TRBV14, the J call TRBJ2-5; no DNA is available, so the TRBD2 call from TCRdb remains unchecked. Germline V lookup: CDR1 SGHDN, CDR2 FVKESK. The CDR3 has 13 amino acids. This chain's CDR3 is CASRGQDQETQYF. The entire variable domain, with the rest obtained from reference TRBV14 and TRBJ2-5, is as follows: EAGVTQFPSHSVIEKGQTVTLRCDPISGHDNLYWYRRVMGKEIKFLLHFVKESKQDESGMPNNRFLAERTGGTYSTLKVQPAELEDSGVYFCASRGQDQETQYFGPGTRLLVL.

This rearrangement joins TRBV28 to TRBJ2-5; TCRdb designates TRBD1, a call that cannot be tested without DNA. Germline V gene data show CDR1 as MDHEN and CDR2 as SYDVKM. CDR3 length: 13 residues. CDR3 loop: CASTLRGQETQYF.

The rearrangement joins TRBV7-9 to TRBJ2-7. The CDR3 is made up of 12 amino acids. From germline, CDR1 is SEHNR and CDR2 FQNEAQ (reference sequence). The CDR3: CASSLPREEQYF.

The chain combines TRBV7-9 with TRBJ2-5. The V gene's germline CDR1 is SEHNR and CDR2 FQNEAQ (reference sequence). CDR3 length equals 13 residues. CDR3 in amino acids: CASSLNAQETQYF.

The V gene is TRBV14, the J gene TRBJ2-3; there is no DNA to check the TCRdb D call of TRBD2. Germline CDR1 is SGHDN and CDR2 is FVKESK. The CDR3 loop spans 16 amino acids. CDR3 residues: CASSHGLAGRTDTQYF.

The rearrangement uses TRBV28 and TRBJ2-5. This CDR3 has 12 amino acids. Germline lookup yields CDR1 MDHEN and CDR2 SYDVKM. The chain's CDR3 is CASIGWQETQYF.

This sequence joins TRBV5-3 and TRBJ2-3. TRBV5-3 counts as an open reading frame of uncertain function. This CDR3 comprises 12 residues. Here the CDR3 reads CARSRGTDTQYF.

The rearrangement joins TRBV10-3 to TRBJ2-7; TCRdb returns TRBD1, unconfirmable since there is no DNA. The CDR3 sequence is 16 residues long. Looked up from germline, CDR1 is ENHRY and CDR2 is SYGVKD. The CDR3: CAISDSGTGYSYEQYF.

The rearrangement joins TRBV24-1 to TRBJ2-1. CDR3 length equals 15 residues. Germline V gene data show CDR1 as KGHDR and CDR2 as SFDVKD. This CDR3 is CATSDRVGFNNEQFF.

The chain combines TRBV7-9 with TRBJ2-1; without DNA, the TCRdb call of TRBD1 cannot be checked. CDR1 is SEHNR, CDR2 FQNEAQ, per germline (reference sequence). The CDR3 contains 16 residues. The CDR3 spells CASSSSQGGLYNEQFF.

The chain employs TRBV27 and TRBJ2-7. This CDR3 has 13 residues. Germline lookup yields CDR1 MNHEY and CDR2 SMNVEV (reference sequence). CDR3 protein: CASSLMESYEQYF.

The V and J genes are TRBV10-3 and TRBJ1-1; TCRdb lists TRBD1, though no DNA is available to test this call. This CDR3 region has 14 residues. The germline V gene encodes CDR1 ENHRY and CDR2 SYGVKD. The CDR3 protein is CAISETGGNTEAFF.

The rearrangement joins TRBV7-9 to TRBJ2-5. The CDR3 has 14 amino acids. Germline V gene data show CDR1 as SEHNR and CDR2 as FQNEAQ (reference sequence). CDR3 region: CASSGRYFQETQYF.

The chain employs TRBV24-1 and TRBJ2-1. The CDR3 loop spans 12 amino acids. CDR1 and CDR2 (germline): KGHDR, SFDVKD. The CDR3 reads CATSDLSDEQFF.

The rearrangement joins TRBV20-1 to TRBJ2-1; TCRdb indicates TRBD1, and absent DNA this call remains unverified. The CDR3 spans 15 residues. The V gene's germline CDR1 is DFQATT and CDR2 SNEGSKA (reference sequence). The CDR3 here is CSAMKDSRTYNEQFF.

The chain couples TRBV29-1 to TRBJ2-1; TCRdb selects TRBD2, and the lack of DNA leaves this call unchecked. The CDR3 runs 14 residues. The V gene's germline CDR1 is SQVTM and CDR2 ANQGSEA. The CDR3 is CSVVAGGPYNEQFF.

The chain combines TRBV15 with TRBJ2-2. Germline V gene sequence: CDR1 LNHNV, CDR2 YYDKDF (reference sequence). The CDR3 consists of 16 residues. CDR3 loop: CATSRDLLSDAGELFF.

The chain has TRBV7-6 and TRBJ2-1; TCRdb names TRBD2, which stays unverified in the absence of DNA. Germline lookup yields CDR1 SGHVS and CDR2 FNYEAQ. The CDR3 extends over 18 amino acids. CDR3 amino acids: CASSLSASGSSSYNEQFF.

The rearrangement links TRBV19 to TRBJ1-5; TCRdb's D call, TRBD1, is unchecked because there is no DNA. The CDR3 covers 17 residues. CDR1 and CDR2 from the germline V gene are LNHDA and SQIVND (reference sequence). CDR3 loop: CASSNEWLGTQDQPQHF.

The chain couples TRBV21-1 to TRBJ2-1. TRBV21-1 is designated a pseudogene. The CDR3 covers 11 residues. The CDR3 is CASITNNEQFF.